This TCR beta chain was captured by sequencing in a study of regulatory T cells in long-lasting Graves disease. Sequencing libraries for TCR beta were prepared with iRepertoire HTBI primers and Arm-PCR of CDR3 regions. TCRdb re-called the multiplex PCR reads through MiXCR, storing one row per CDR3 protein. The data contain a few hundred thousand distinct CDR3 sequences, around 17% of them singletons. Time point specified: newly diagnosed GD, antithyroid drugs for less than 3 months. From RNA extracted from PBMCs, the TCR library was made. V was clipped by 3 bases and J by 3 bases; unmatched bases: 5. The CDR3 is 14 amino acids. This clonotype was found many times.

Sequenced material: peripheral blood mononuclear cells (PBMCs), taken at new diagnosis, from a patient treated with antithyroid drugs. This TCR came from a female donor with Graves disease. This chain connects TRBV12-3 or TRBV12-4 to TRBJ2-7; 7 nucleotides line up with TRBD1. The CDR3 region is CASSFGQVGYEQYF. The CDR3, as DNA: TGTGCCAGCAGTTTTGGACAGGTTGGCTACGAGCAGTACTTC.